This entry features one T cell receptor (beta chain) sequence. The antigen remains undetermined. Only in-frame clones appear in the TCRdb table, and some are missing; sequencing was by immunoSEQ multiplex PCR. The sample records tens of thousands of clones, roughly 94% being singletons. This sample was included in a study of cytomegalovirus exposure and HLA in healthy donors. Regarding the study as a whole: In vitro data verified a few CMV-associated chains as specific for CMV antigens.

This CDR3 region has 13 residues. The V end was cut by 0 bases, the J end by 7 bases, with 7 bases between. CDR1 SGHVS and CDR2 FNYEAQ come from the germline V gene. The clonotype originates from a woman aged 18-30 years in good health and CMV-seropositive. Sequences were obtained from PBMCs. This chain joins TRBV7-6 and TRBJ2-1, with D unclear. The chain's CDR3 is CASSLALGNEQFF. In DNA, the CDR3 is TGTGCCAGCAGCTTAGCGCTAGGTAATGAGCAGTTCTTC.